Listed below are T cell receptor beta chains from one sample, sequenced in a study of OX40 agonist ivuxolimab in advanced cancers. TCRdb's copy holds only in-frame clones and misses some; the assay was immunoSEQ multiplex PCR. The table shows more than 55,000 clones, with 85% to 90% occurring only once. The sequencing here drew on CD4+ or CD8+ T cells sorted from blood, taken in a trial of the OX40 agonist ivuxolimab. The receptors derive from an adult with an advanced solid tumor such as melanoma, head and neck, liver or kidney cancer. Each CDR3 is given with its conserved first and last residue.

V gene,J gene,CDR3 length,CDR3 protein
TRBV2,TRBJ1-5,16,CASGERQGVSNQPQHF
TRBV28,TRBJ1-5,15,CASSITDREDQPQHF
TRBV7-9,TRBJ2-1,12,CASSLGTPLKFF
TRBV19,TRBJ1-4,16,CASRETVIATNEKLFF
TRBV11-2,TRBJ2-3,15,CASSSSRAIADTQYF
TRBV4-2,TRBJ2-6,19,CASSPRRAGAGSGANVLTF
TRBV5-5,TRBJ2-7,13,CASSLGVRWEQYF
TRBV10-3,TRBJ2-7,18,CAISSGLAGGLPTYEQYF
TRBV2,TRBJ2-7,13,CASQDKRIYEQYF
TRBV19,TRBJ1-4,14,CASSPWERGNYLFF
TRBV28,TRBJ2-1,15,CASQGGGGLYNEQFF
TRBV5-1,TRBJ1-2,14,CASSLRQANYGYTF
TRBV6-1,TRBJ1-2,13,CASMPDSRYGYTF
TRBV30,TRBJ2-7,12,CAWSVEGYEQYF
TRBV19,TRBJ1-4,13,CASSIQVNEKLFF
TRBV28,TRBJ1-2,15,CASSLGPSTGGGYTF
TRBV28,TRBJ2-3,16,CASRKGGAGGTDTQYF
TRBV7-9,TRBJ2-7,14,CASRASGEAYEQYF
TRBV2,TRBJ2-1,12,CASLGLANEQFF
TRBV9,TRBJ2-1,13,CASSVASNNEQFF
TRBV6-6,TRBJ2-4,14,CASSVAGQLNIQYF
TRBV28,TRBJ1-5,13,CASSRDSNQPQHF
TRBV11-2,TRBJ2-7,14,CASSSGQIIYEQYF
TRBV18,TRBJ2-7,14,CASSPSRGGSEQYF
TRBV19,TRBJ2-7,15,CASGIGLGEPYEQYF
TRBV14,TRBJ2-1,15,CASSQGTSYYNEQFF
TRBV5-1,TRBJ1-1,14,CASSVLQGSTEAFF
TRBV15,TRBJ1-5,15,CATRTTADNNQPQHF
TRBV4-1,TRBJ2-7,15,CASSIGQGASYEQYF
TRBV27,TRBJ1-5,15,CASSFVGRGNQPQHF
TRBV2,TRBJ2-2,13,CASRSQSAGELFF
TRBV28,TRBJ2-7,14,CASSLSQGIGEQYF
TRBV5-1,TRBJ2-2,15,CASKTSTSNTGELFF
TRBV20-1,TRBJ1-1,11,CSAGTGSRAFF
TRBV6-6,TRBJ1-4,12,CASSYIWTDRFF
TRBV28,TRBJ2-3,17,CASSRGVAGKRVDTQYF
TRBV12-5,TRBJ1-5,14,CASGLSGSNQPQHF
TRBV28,TRBJ2-3,14,CASSLGGGTDTQYF
TRBV2,TRBJ2-7,15,CASRLTGQGRYEQYF
TRBV5-4,TRBJ2-2,15,CASSLLPTDTGELFF
TRBV2,TRBJ1-5,13,CASRGDTNQPQHF
TRBV5-1,TRBJ2-7,14,CASSSGQGYYEQYF
TRBV7-9,TRBJ2-1,17,CASSSSGSPLSYNEQFF
TRBV6-5,TRBJ2-6,15,CASRTALSGANVLTF
TRBV19,TRBJ1-5,11,CATLDGKVQHF
TRBV7-2,TRBJ2-3,15,CASSAPWVGSDTQYF
TRBV30,TRBJ2-7,13,CAWTLGTGDEQYF
TRBV11-2,TRBJ1-1,16,CASSLGDPEYHTEAFF
TRBV5-1,TRBJ2-3,16,CASSSTGEAGTDTQYF
TRBV7-2,TRBJ2-3,18,CASSSIRTSGGRTDTQYF
TRBV18,TRBJ2-7,12,CASSSQTSPGHF
TRBV15,TRBJ2-7,16,CATSRKLASGEYEQYF